This T cell receptor (beta chain) was identified during a study of T cells after yellow fever vaccination. CDR1 SGHTA and CDR2 FQGNSA come from the germline V gene. Trimming took 5 bases from V and 1 from J, leaving 12 bases between them. The CDR3 runs to 15 residues. Template-switching 5'RACE yielded the TCR cDNA; a universal primer site and UMIs were added in the process. Each CDR3 protein gets one entry after TCRdb re-called the 5' RACE reads with MiXCR. In the table there are 550,000 or so distinct CDR3 sequences, less than 20% of which are singletons. This clonotype was seen a few times. The sequence was obtained from a man younger than 45 who received the YFV17D yellow fever vaccine. Sequenced material: PBMCs, taken 15 days after the yellow fever booster vaccination. The chain combines TRBV7-2 with TRBJ2-1, with D unclear. The DNA of the CDR3 is TGTGCCAGCAGCCGGGCTCCTTCTTCCTACAATGAGCAGTTCTTC. Protein: CASSRAPSSYNEQFF.